The clone carrying this TCR beta chain was counted between two and nine times. The data were taken from a study of T cells after yellow fever vaccination. MiXCR, run by TCRdb on the 5' RACE reads, gives a single entry per CDR3 protein. The sample has under 300,000 distinct CDR3 sequences; 10% to 15% are singletons. Trimming cost V 2 bases and J 8 bases, with 13 bases left between them. The CDR3 has 14 amino acids. CDR1 MNHEY and CDR2 SMNVEV come from the germline V gene (reference sequence). This TCR was sampled from a man aged 25 to 40 who received the YFV17D yellow fever vaccine. The sample in question was CD4+ T cells sorted from PBMCs, obtained 45 days after the yellow fever booster vaccination. The gene calls are TRBV27 and TRBJ2-1; D may be TRBD2 (6 bases). The CDR3 coding sequence is TGTGCCAGCAGTTTAGCTAGCCCGGGGGATGAGCAGTTCTTC. Translated, it gives CASSLASPGDEQFF.